This entry lists 14 T cell receptor beta chains sequenced from one sample in a study of shared clonotypes between healthy human individuals. The assay was immunoSEQ multiplex PCR, and TCRdb's table has in-frame clones only and misses some. The table has 1,500,000 or so clones, 95% to 97% seen once; the top ten hold roughly 1.2%. Sequencing was done on a sample of naive CD4+ T cells sorted from blood. Subset: CD45RA+ positively selected. Receptors originate from a man between 25 and 39 years old in good health.

V is TRBV2 and J is TRBJ1-5; 7 bases line up with TRBD1. J was trimmed by 5 bases and V by 7 bases; bases with no gene match: 5. This CDR3 comprises 13 residues. Per germline, CDR1 SNHLY and CDR2 FYNNEI. This chain's CDR3 is CASNGQGDQPQHF. The DNA for the CDR3 is TGTGCCAGCAACGGGCAGGGGGATCAGCCCCAGCATTTT.

The rearrangement links TRBV10-1 to TRBJ2-1; 8 bases are a match to TRBD2. CDR1 WNHNN and CDR2 SYGVQD come from the germline V gene (reference sequence). This CDR3 has 16 residues. J gave up 4 bases and V 0 bases, and 5 bases lay outside the gene matches. CDR3 amino acids: CASSESLAATYNEQFF. CDR3 sequence (DNA): TGCGCCAGCAGTGAGTCACTAGCGGCTACGTACAATGAGCAGTTCTTC.

The V call is TRBV6-5, the J call TRBJ2-7; TRBD1 might be the D (6 bases). The CDR3 contains 15 residues. Between the trimmed V and J ends, which lost 0 bases and 10 bases, there was a span of 19 bases. CDR1 is MNHEY, CDR2 SVGAGI, per germline. The DNA of the CDR3 is TGTGCCAGCAGTTACTCTGGGGGCACGGCACCCCACCAGTACTTC. It specifies CASSYSGGTAPHQYF.

The chain recombines TRBV5-1 with TRBJ2-7; 8 bases are shared with TRBD2. V trimming: 4 bases; J trimming: 0 bases; junction bases outside the gene matches: 6. Germline V gene lookup returns CDR1 SGHRS and CDR2 YFSETQ. The CDR3 has 15 residues. The CDR3 nucleotides read TGCGCCAGCAGCCTTATAGCGGGAAGCTCCTACGAGCAGTACTTC. This translates into CASSLIAGSSYEQYF. Full variable domain (missing parts from reference TRBV5-1 and TRBJ2-7): KAGVTQTPRYLIKTRGQQVTLSCSPISGHRSVSWYQQTPGQGLQFLFEYFSETQRNKGNFPGRFSGRQFSNSRSEMNVSTLELGDSALYLCASSLIAGSSYEQYFGPGTRLTVT.

Details on this clone: Other DNA sequences from this sample encode an identical CDR3 as well. This chain uses TRBV18 with TRBJ2-7; TRBD2 might be the D (7 bases). The CDR3 loop spans 14 amino acids. CDR1 and CDR2 from the germline V gene are KGHSH and LQKENI. V was clipped by 1 base and J by 1 base, with 8 bases between them. In nucleotides, the CDR3 is TGTGCCAGCTCACCACAGGGGGGGTCCTACGAGCAGTACTTC. Its protein is CASSPQGGSYEQYF.

As concerns this clone: The same CDR3 can be traced to other DNA sequences in this sample. The chain joins TRBV5-1 to TRBJ2-5, with no clear D. With 0 bases removed from V and 5 bases from J, the gap between germline ends came to 5 bases. The CDR3 covers 12 residues. The germline CDR1 and CDR2 sequences are SGHRS and YFSETQ. This CDR3 reads CASSLAGETQYF. The DNA of the CDR3 is TGCGCCAGCAGCTTGGCCGGGGAGACCCAGTACTTC.

The V call is TRBV5-6, the J call TRBJ2-7, with 7 bases lining up with TRBD1. The CDR3 has 15 residues. Germline CDR1 reads SGHDT; CDR2 reads YYEEEE. Losses at the gene ends were 4 bases for V and 5 bases for J; bases not matched to a gene: 12. This CDR3 is CASSDITGAVNEQYF. Written as DNA, the CDR3 is TGTGCCAGCAGCGACATAACAGGGGCGGTAAACGAGCAGTACTTC.

This clone was counted only a few times. The chain couples TRBV9 to TRBJ2-3; either TRBD1 or TRBD2 may fit D (5 bases each). CDR1 is SGDLS and CDR2 is YYNGEE in the germline V gene. V was cut by 4 bases and J by 0 bases, with 6 bases left in between. The CDR3 spans 13 residues. The CDR3 DNA sequence: TGTGCCAGCAGCAGGGACAGCACAGATACGCAGTATTTT. Translation gives CASSRDSTDTQYF.

The chain carries TRBV19 and TRBJ2-5; TRBD2 matches 10 bases. The V gene's germline CDR1 is LNHDA and CDR2 SQIVND (reference sequence). Germline trimming cut 9 bases from V and 5 bases from J; bases unmatched to any gene: 18. This CDR3 has 17 amino acids. The CDR3 protein is CARGWASGRGDLETQYF. DNA for the CDR3: TGTGCCAGGGGGTGGGCTAGCGGGAGAGGAGATTTGGAGACCCAGTACTTC.

The chain links TRBV11-2 to TRBJ2-7; 10 bases are shared with TRBD2. CDR1 SGHAT and CDR2 FQNNGV come from the germline V gene. The CDR3 loop spans 14 amino acids. V was clipped by 4 bases and J by 4 bases; unmatched bases: 4. The CDR3 reads CASSSIAGGYEQYF. The CDR3 DNA is TGTGCCAGCAGCTCTATAGCGGGAGGTTACGAGCAGTACTTC.

The rearrangement uses TRBV5-6 and TRBJ1-1, with TRBD1 matching 7 bases. Germline V CDR1 and CDR2: SGHDT, YYEEEE. CDR3 length equals 14 residues. V lost 4 bases and J lost 3; bases outside the gene matches: 6. CDR3 in DNA: TGTGCCAGCAGCCTGGGGACAGTCGACACTGAAGCTTTCTTT. Translating it yields CASSLGTVDTEAFF.

This rearrangement joins TRBV28 to TRBJ1-5, with D unresolved. This CDR3 has 14 amino acids. V shed 2 bases and J shed 7 bases, with 12 bases lying between them. In germline, CDR1 is MDHEN, CDR2 SYDVKM. The CDR3 nucleotides read TGTGCCAGCAGTTTACTCGGGTTCTCGCAGCCCCAGCATTTT. This encodes CASSLLGFSQPQHF. Supplemented by reference TRBV28 and TRBJ1-5, the full variable domain reads DVKVTQSSRYLVKRTGEKVFLECVQDMDHENMFWYRQDPGLGLRLIYFSYDVKMKEKGDIPEGYSVSREKKERFSLILESASTNQTSMYLCASSLLGFSQPQHFGDGTRLSIL.

The chain is built from TRBV27 and TRBJ2-2; 8 bases line up with TRBD1. Germline V gene sequence: CDR1 MNHEY, CDR2 SMNVEV (reference sequence). The CDR3 contains 16 residues. V lost 3 bases and J lost 4; bases outside the gene matches: 7. The CDR3 loop reads CASSLRAGGVTGELFF. The CDR3 nucleotides read TGTGCCAGCAGTTTGAGGGCAGGGGGCGTCACCGGGGAGCTGTTTTTT.

The gene calls are TRBV19 and TRBJ2-7; no definite D call. CDR3 length equals 16 residues. Germline V lookup: CDR1 LNHDA, CDR2 SQIVND (reference sequence). V was cut by 3 bases and J by 3 bases, with 18 bases left in between. The CDR3 coding sequence is TGTGCCAGTAGTATGTCGGGCCCAAGTACCAACTACGAGCAGTACTTC. Translated, it gives CASSMSGPSTNYEQYF.